This T cell receptor (beta chain) was obtained from a study of T cell changes during pregnancy in multiple sclerosis. The ends lost 10 bases at V and 9 bases at J; junction bases unmatched: 16. The V gene's germline CDR1 is MDHEN and CDR2 SYDVKM. CDR3 size: 15 residues. The assay was immunoSEQ multiplex PCR, and TCRdb's table has in-frame clones only and misses some. The table has 130,000 or so clones, about 96% seen once. The source material was peripheral blood, sampled after pregnancy. The V gene is TRBV28, the J gene TRBJ1-5, with 9 bases fitting TRBD1. The TCR was taken from a female donor with multiple sclerosis, enrolled in a pregnancy study. The CDR3 nucleotides are TGTGCCACCTATTCCCGGGACAGGGATGGTCGGCCCCAGCATTTT. It yields the protein CATYSRDRDGRPQHF.